The source of this TCR beta chain is a study of neurological immune-mediated disorders. Whole-study results and caveats: The study found the most TCR clonal expansion in HTLV-1-associated myelopathy and the least in multiple sclerosis, below healthy controls.

This clonotype was seen repeatedly, ten times or more. Its antigen is not identified. V was pared by 5 bases and J by 6 bases, with 20 bases between. The CDR3 is made up of 15 amino acids. CDR1 is SGHRS and CDR2 is YFSETQ in the germline V gene. TCRdb used MiXCR to reprocess the 5' RACE reads, holding one entry per CDR3 protein. The sample has about 79,000 distinct CDR3 sequences, roughly an eighth seen once; the top ten hold under 7%. The sample was PBMCs. This TCR was sampled from a woman in her fifties or sixties in good health. The V gene is TRBV5-1, the J gene TRBJ1-2, with D maybe TRBD1 (6 bases). CDR3 bases: TGCGCCAGCAGGGAACCCGGGACAAGAGTGGATGGCTACACCTTC. Protein: CASREPGTRVDGYTF.